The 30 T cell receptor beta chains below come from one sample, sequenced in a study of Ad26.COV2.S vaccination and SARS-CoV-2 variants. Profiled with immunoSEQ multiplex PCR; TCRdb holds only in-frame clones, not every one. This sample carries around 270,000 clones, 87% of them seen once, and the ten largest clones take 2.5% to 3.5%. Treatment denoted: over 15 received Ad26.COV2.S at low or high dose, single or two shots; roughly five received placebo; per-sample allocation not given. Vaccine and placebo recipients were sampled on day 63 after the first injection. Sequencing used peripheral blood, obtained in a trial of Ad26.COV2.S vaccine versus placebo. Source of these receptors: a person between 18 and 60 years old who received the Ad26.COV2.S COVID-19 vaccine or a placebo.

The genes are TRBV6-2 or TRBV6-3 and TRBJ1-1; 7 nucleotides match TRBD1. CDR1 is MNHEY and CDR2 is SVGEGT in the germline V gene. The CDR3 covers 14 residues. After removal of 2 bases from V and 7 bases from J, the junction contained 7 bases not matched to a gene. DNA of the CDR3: TGTGCCAGCAGTTACGGGACAGCCTCGTATGAAGCTTTCTTT. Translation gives CASSYGTASYEAFF.

CDR3 amino acids: CASSFKETQYF. CDR3 sequence (DNA): TGTGCCAGCAGCTTCAAGGAGACCCAGTACTTC. V gene TRBV5-6 combines with J gene TRBJ2-5; D unclear. CDR3 length equals 11 residues. Between the trimmed V and J ends, which lost 2 bases and 5 bases, there was a span of 4 bases. Per the germline V gene, CDR1 is SGHDT and CDR2 is YYEEEE.

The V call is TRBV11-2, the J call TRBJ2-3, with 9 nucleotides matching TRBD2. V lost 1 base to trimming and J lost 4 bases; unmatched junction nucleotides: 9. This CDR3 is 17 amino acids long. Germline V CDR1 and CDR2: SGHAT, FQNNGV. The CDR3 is CASSLVGQRGVPDTQYF. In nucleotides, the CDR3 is TGTGCCAGCAGCTTAGTAGGCCAGCGGGGGGTACCAGATACGCAGTATTTT. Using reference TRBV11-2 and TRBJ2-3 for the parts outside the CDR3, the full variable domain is EAGVAQSPRYKIIEKRQSVAFWCNPISGHATLYWYQQILGQGPKLLIQFQNNGVVDDSQLPKDRFSAERLKGVDSTLKIQPAKLEDSAVYLCASSLVGQRGVPDTQYFGPGTRLTVL.

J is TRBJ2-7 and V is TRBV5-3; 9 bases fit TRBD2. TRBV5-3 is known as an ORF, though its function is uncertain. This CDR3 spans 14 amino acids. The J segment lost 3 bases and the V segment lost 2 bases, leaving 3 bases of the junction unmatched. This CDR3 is CARSLWTSDYEQYV. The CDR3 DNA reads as TGTGCCAGAAGCTTATGGACTAGCGACTACGAGCAGTACGTC.

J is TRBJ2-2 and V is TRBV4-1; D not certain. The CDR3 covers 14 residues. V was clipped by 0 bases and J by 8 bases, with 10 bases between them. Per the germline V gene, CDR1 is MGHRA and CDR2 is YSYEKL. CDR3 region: CASSQDQLAGELFF. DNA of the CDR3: TGCGCCAGCAGCCAAGATCAGTTGGCAGGGGAGCTGTTTTTT.

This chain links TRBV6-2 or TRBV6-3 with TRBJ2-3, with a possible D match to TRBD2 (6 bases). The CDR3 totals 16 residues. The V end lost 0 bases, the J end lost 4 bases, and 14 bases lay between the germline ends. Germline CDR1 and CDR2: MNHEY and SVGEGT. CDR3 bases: TGTGCCAGCAGTTACTCTAAGGCGGGGAACCCAGATACGCAGTATTTT. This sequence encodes CASSYSKAGNPDTQYF.

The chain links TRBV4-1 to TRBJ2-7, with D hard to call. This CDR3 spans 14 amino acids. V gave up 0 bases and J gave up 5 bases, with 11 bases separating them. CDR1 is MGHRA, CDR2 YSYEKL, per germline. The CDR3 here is CASSQDSWGNEQYF. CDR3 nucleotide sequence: TGCGCCAGCAGCCAAGATAGTTGGGGAAACGAGCAGTACTTC.

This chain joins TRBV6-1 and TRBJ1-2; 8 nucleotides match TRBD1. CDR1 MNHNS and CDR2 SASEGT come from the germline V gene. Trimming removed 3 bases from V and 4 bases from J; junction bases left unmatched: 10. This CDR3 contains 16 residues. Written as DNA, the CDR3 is TGTGCCAGCAGTGATGGGACAGGAAAAAGATCCTATGGCTACACCTTC. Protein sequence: CASSDGTGKRSYGYTF.

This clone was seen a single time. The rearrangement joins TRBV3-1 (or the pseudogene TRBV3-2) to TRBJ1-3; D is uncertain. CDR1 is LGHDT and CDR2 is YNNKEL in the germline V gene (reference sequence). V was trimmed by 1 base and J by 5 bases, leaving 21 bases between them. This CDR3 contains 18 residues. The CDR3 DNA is TGTGCCAGCAGCCAAGGTGGAATCCAATTTGGCCGACGAAACACCATATATTTT. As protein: CASSQGGIQFGRRNTIYF.

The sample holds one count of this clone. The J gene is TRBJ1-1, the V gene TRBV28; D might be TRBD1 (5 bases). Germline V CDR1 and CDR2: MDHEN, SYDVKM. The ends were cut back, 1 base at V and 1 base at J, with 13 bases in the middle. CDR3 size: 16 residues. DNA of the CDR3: TGTGCCAGCAGTTTATCCTGGGGGGTTACGAACACTGAAGCTTTCTTT. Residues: CASSLSWGVTNTEAFF.

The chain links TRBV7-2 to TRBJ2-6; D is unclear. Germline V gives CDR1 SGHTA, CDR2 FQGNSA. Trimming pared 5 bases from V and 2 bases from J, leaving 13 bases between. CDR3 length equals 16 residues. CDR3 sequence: CASSQQVAAGANVLTF. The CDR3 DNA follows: TGTGCCAGCAGCCAGCAGGTCGCTGCTGGGGCCAACGTCCTGACTTTC. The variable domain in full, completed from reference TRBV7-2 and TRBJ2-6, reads GAGVSQSPSNKVTEKGKDVELRCDPISGHTALYWYRQSLGQGLEFLIYFQGNSAPDKSGLPSDRFSAERTGGSVSTLTIQRTQQEDSAVYLCASSQQVAAGANVLTFGAGSRLTVL.

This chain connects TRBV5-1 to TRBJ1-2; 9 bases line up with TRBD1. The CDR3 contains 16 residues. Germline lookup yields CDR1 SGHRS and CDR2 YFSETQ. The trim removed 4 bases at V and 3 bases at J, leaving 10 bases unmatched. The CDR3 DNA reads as TGCGCCAGCAGCCGATCCGGGACAGGGAACTACTATGGCTACACCTTC. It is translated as CASSRSGTGNYYGYTF.

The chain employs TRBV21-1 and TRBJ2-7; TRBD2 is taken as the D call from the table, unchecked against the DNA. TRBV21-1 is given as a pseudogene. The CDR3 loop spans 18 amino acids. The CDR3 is CASSNSGAQRDSSYEQYV. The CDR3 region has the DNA TGTGCCAGCAGCAACTCCGGTGCCCAGCGGGATAGCTCCTACGAGCAGTACGTC.

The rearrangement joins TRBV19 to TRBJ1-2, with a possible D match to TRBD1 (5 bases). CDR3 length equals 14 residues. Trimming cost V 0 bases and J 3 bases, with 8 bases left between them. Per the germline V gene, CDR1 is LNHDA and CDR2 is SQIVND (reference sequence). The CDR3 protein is CASSIDRGYYGYTF. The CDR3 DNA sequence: TGTGCCAGTAGTATAGATCGGGGGTACTATGGCTACACCTTC.

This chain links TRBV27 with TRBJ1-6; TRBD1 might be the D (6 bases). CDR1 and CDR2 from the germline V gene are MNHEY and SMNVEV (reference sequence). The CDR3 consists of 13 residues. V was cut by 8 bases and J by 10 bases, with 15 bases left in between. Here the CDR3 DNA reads TGTGCCAGCGGGGAGCAGGGGAGGTCACCCCTCCACTTT. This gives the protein CASGEQGRSPLHF.

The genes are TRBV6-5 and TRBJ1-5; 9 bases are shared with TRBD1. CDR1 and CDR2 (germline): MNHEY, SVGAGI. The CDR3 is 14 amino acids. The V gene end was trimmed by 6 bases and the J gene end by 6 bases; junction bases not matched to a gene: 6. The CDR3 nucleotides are TGTGCCAGCAGCAGAACAGGGGGCGGTCAGCCCCAGCATTTT. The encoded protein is CASSRTGGGQPQHF.

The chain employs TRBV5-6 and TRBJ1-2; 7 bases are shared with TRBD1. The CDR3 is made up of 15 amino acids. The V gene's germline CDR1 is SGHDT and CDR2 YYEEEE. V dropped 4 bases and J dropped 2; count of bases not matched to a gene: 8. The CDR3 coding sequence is TGTGCCAGCAGCCGAGGGGGCCGGGTGAACTATGGCTACACCTTC. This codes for CASSRGGRVNYGYTF.

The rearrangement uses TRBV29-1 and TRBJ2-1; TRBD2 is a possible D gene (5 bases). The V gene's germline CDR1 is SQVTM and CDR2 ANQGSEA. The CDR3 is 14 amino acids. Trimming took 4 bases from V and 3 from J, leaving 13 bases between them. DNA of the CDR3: TGCAGCGTTGTCGGGATTGGGGACTACAATGAGCAGTTCTTC. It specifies CSVVGIGDYNEQFF.

CDR3 nucleotides: TGTGCCAGCAGGAGTACGGGGAACACTGAAGCTTTCTTT. This codes for CASRSTGNTEAFF. The chain recombines TRBV7-2 with TRBJ1-1; no firm D call. This CDR3 is 13 amino acids long. CDR1 SGHTA and CDR2 FQGNSA come from the germline V gene. V dropped 6 bases and J dropped 1 base, with 9 bases sitting between them.

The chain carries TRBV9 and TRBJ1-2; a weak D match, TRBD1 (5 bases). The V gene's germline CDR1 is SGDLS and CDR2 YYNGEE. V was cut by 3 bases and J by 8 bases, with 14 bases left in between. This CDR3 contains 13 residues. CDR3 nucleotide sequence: TGTGCCAGCAGCGCGCAGGGAATTGGCGGCTACACCTTC. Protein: CASSAQGIGGYTF.

The CDR3 nucleotides are TGCGCCAGCAGCCCCGGGGCTCAAGAATACAATGAGCAGTTCTTC. Translation: CASSPGAQEYNEQFF. This chain connects TRBV4-1 to TRBJ2-1, with D tentatively TRBD1 or TRBD2 (5 bases each). This CDR3 spans 15 amino acids. The germline CDR1 and CDR2 sequences are MGHRA and YSYEKL. V lost 4 bases and J lost 4, with 14 bases in between.

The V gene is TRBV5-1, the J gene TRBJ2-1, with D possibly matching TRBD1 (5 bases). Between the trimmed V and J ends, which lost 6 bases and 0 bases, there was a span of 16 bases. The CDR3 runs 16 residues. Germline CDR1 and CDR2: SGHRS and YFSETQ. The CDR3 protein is CASTLLGRSSYNEQFF. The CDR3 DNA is TGCGCCAGCACCCTTTTGGGGCGGAGCTCCTACAATGAGCAGTTCTTC.

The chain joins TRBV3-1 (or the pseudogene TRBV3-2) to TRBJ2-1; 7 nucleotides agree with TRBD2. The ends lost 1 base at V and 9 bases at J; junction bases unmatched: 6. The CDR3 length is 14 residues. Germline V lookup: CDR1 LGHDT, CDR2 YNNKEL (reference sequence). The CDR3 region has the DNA TGTGCCAGCAGCCAAGCCCGGACTAGTCCTGAGCAGTTCTTC. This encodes CASSQARTSPEQFF.

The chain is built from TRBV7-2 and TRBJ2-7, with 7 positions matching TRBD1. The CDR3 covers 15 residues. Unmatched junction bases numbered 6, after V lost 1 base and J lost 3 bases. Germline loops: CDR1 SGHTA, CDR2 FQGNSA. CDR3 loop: CASSLDRGLFYEQYV. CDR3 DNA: TGTGCCAGCAGCTTAGATAGGGGGCTCTTCTACGAGCAGTACGTC.

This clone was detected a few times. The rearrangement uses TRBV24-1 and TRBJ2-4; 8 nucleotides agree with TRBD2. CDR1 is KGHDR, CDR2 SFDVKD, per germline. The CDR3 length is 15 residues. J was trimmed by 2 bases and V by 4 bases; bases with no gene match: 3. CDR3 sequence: CATSESGGTKNIQYF. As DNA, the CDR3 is TGTGCCACCAGTGAGTCGGGGGGGACCAAAAACATTCAGTACTTC.

The CDR3 nucleotides are TGTGCCAGCAGTTCGGGCCCCCGATCCCCAGATACGCAGTATTTT. Translated: CASSSGPRSPDTQYF. The chain couples TRBV6-2 or TRBV6-3 to TRBJ2-3; the D is unclear. Per the germline V gene, CDR1 is MNHEY and CDR2 is SVGEGT. The V end lost 4 bases, the J end lost 4 bases, and 15 bases lay between the germline ends. This CDR3 has 15 amino acids.

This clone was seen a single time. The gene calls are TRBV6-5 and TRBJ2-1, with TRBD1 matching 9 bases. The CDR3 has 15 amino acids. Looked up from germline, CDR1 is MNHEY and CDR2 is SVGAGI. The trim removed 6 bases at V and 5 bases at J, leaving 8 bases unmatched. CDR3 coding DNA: TGTGCCAGCAGACGGCGGACAGGGGAGAACAATGAGCAGTTCTTC. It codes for CASRRRTGENNEQFF.

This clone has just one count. CDR3 amino acids: CASSLKDIRETQYF. In nucleotides, the CDR3 is TGTGCCAGCAGTTTAAAGGACATTCGGGAGACCCAGTACTTC. V usage is TRBV28 and J usage is TRBJ2-5; D is possibly TRBD1 (5 bases). V dropped 2 bases and J dropped 5 bases, with 12 bases sitting between them. The V gene's germline CDR1 is MDHEN and CDR2 SYDVKM. This CDR3 has 14 residues.

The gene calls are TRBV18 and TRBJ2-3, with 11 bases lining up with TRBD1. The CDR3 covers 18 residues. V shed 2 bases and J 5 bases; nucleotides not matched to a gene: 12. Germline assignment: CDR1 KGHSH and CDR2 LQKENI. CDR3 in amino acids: CASSPEYPGTGGEDTQYF. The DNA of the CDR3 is TGTGCCAGCTCACCAGAATACCCCGGGACAGGGGGAGAAGATACGCAGTATTTT.

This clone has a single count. CDR3 amino acids: CAWSPHLGGRGYGYTF. The CDR3 DNA follows: TGTGCCTGGAGTCCTCATTTGGGGGGGCGCGGCTATGGCTACACCTTC. The J gene is TRBJ1-2, the V gene TRBV30, with D tentatively TRBD1 (6 bases). Trimming shortened V by 2 bases and J by 4 bases, and 20 bases separated the two germline ends. CDR3 length: 16 amino acids. Germline loops: CDR1 GTSNPN, CDR2 SVGIG (reference sequence).